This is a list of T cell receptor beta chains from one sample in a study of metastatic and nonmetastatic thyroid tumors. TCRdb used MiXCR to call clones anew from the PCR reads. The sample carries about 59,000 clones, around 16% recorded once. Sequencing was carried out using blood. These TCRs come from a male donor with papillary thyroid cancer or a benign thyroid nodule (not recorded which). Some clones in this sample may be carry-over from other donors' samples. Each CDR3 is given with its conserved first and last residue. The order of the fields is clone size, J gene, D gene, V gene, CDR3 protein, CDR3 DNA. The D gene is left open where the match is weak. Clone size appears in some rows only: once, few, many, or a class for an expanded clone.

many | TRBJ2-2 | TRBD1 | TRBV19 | CASSSPGQGNGELFF | TGTGCCAGTAGTTCACCGGGACAGGGTAACGGGGAGCTGTTTTTT
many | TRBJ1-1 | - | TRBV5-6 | CASSSGRVAFF | TGTGCCAGCAGCTCCGGACGGGTAGCTTTCTTT
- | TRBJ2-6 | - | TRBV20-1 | CSARGDSVSNVLTF | TGCAGTGCGAGGGGGGACTCTGTGTCCAACGTCCTGACTTTC
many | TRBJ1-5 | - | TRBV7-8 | CASSLDHDSNQPQHF | TGTGCCAGCAGCTTAGACCATGATAGCAATCAGCCCCAGCATTTT
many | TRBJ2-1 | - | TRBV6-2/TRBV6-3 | CASSARESGEQFF | TGTGCCAGCAGTGCAAGAGAGAGCGGTGAGCAGTTCTTC
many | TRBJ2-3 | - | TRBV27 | CASSRDTSPDTQYF | TGTGCCAGCAGTAGGGACACTTCCCCAGATACGCAGTATTTT
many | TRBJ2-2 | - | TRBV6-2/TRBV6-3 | CASSYRLGRSEELFF | TGTGCCAGCAGTTACCGCCTGGGGAGGAGTGAGGAGCTGTTTTTT
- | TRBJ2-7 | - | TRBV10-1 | CASSATSSYEQYF | TGCGCCAGCAGTGCAACCAGCTCCTACGAGCAGTACTTC
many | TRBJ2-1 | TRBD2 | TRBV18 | CASSLLGAGSYNEQFF | TGTGCCAGCTCACTACTTGGAGCGGGATCCTACAATGAGCAGTTCTTC
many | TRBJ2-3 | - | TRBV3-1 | CASSQFRDTQYF | TGTGCCAGCAGCCAATTCCGGGATACGCAGTATTTT
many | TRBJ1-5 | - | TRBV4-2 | CASSQETNSNQPQHF | TGTGCCAGCAGCCAAGAGACAAATAGCAATCAGCCCCAGCATTTT
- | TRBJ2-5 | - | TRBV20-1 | CSATSLDGEETQYF | TGCAGTGCTACGTCCTTGGACGGGGAAGAGACCCAGTACTTC
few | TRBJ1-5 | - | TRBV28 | CASRLEERNQPQHF | TGTGCCAGCAGACTCGAAGAGAGAAATCAGCCCCAGCATTTT
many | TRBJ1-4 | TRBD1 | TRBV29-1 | CSVVGQNNEKLFF | TGCAGCGTTGTGGGACAGAATAATGAAAAACTGTTTTTT
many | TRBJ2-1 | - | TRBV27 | CASVAQGNEQFF | TGTGCCAGCGTAGCGCAAGGCAATGAGCAGTTCTTC
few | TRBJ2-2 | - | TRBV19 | CASSQNTGELFF | TGTGCCAGTAGTCAGAACACCGGGGAGCTGTTTTTT
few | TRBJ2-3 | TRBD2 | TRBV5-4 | CASSFGLASVSDTQYF | TGTGCCAGCAGCTTCGGACTAGCGAGTGTATCAGATACGCAGTATTTT
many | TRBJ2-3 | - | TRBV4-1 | CASSLTLQITDTQYF | TGCGCCAGCAGCCTTACCCTGCAGATAACAGATACGCAGTATTTT
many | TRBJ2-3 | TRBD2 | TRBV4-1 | CASSPGLAGGMDTKYF | TGCGCCAGCAGCCCCGGACTAGCGGGAGGAATGGATACGAAGTATTTT
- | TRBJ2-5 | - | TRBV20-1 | CSARDRPTSQETQYF | TGCAGTGCTAGAGATCGGCCGACAAGCCAAGAGACCCAGTACTTC
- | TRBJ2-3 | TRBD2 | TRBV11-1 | CASSLGAAGARTDTQYF | TGTGCCAGCAGCTTAGGAGCGGCGGGAGCCCGCACAGATACGCAGTATTTT
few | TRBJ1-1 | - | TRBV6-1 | CASKLDALNTEAFF | TGTGCCAGCAAGTTGGACGCCCTGAACACTGAAGCTTTCTTT
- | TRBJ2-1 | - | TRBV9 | CASSVGASIYNEQFF | TGTGCCAGCAGCGTAGGGGCTAGCATCTACAATGAGCAGTTCTTC
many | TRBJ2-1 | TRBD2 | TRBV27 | CASSFWRETYNEQFF | TGTGCCAGCAGTTTCTGGCGGGAGACATACAATGAGCAGTTCTTC
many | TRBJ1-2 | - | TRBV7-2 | CASSLAGGAREGGYTF | TGTGCCAGCAGCTTAGCGGGGGGGGCGAGGGAAGGTGGCTACACCTTC
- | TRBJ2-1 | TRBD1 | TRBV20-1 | CSASNRDRGSNEQFF | TGCAGTGCTAGTAATAGGGACAGGGGGTCAAATGAGCAGTTCTTC
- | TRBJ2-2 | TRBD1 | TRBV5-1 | CASRGGDRENTRELFF | TGCGCCAGCAGGGGAGGGGACAGGGAAAACACCCGGGAGCTCTTTTTT
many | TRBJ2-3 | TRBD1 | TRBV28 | CASSFGGQGMNTQYF | TGTGCCAGCAGTTTCGGAGGACAGGGTATGAATACGCAGTATTTT
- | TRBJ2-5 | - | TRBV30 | CAWSVAETQYF | TGTGCCTGGAGTGTAGCAGAGACCCAGTACTTC
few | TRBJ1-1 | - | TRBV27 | CASILSTQGARGAFF | TGTGCCAGCATTTTATCGACACAGGGTGCGCGGGGCGCTTTCTTT
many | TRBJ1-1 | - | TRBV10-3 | CAISSDRNTEAFF | TGTGCCATCAGTTCGGACAGGAACACTGAAGCTTTCTTT
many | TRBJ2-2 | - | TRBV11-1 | CASSLAIGGTGGELFF | TGTGCCAGCAGCTTAGCGATCGGAGGGACGGGCGGGGAGCTGTTTTTT